Listed below are T cell receptor beta chains from one sample, sequenced in a study of response to subunit inactivated influenza vaccine. Each CDR3 protein is one row after TCRdb ran MiXCR on the RT-PCR reads. The top ten clones hold 9.5% to 15% of a sample with around 500,000 distinct CDR3 sequences, about 10% of them seen once. Specimen: PBMCs from blood, collected roughly 47 days after vaccination. Receptor source: a man aged 50-59 years who received an inactivated influenza vaccine. CDR3s include the opening cysteine and the closing phenylalanine or tryptophan. D genes are given only for firm matches. For some rows the clone size is stated as once, few or many, or as a class when expanded; others skip it.

>TRBV29-1|many|TRBJ1-5|TRBD1
CSVGTGNNQPQHF
TGCAGCGTCGGGACAGGGAACAATCAGCCCCAGCATTTT
>TRBV6-2/TRBV6-3|.|TRBJ1-1|.
CASSSLRVLSEAFF
TGTGCCAGCAGTTCTCTCAGGGTGCTCTCTGAAGCTTTCTTT
>TRBV5-1|once|TRBJ2-5|TRBD1
CASSKGQGWDTQYF
TGCGCCAGCAGCAAGGGACAGGGTTGGGACACCCAGTACTTC
>TRBV6-2/TRBV6-3|.|TRBJ1-1|.
CASRPRPRSKNTEAFF
TGTGCCAGCAGACCTCGACCCAGATCAAAGAACACTGAAGCTTTCTTT
>TRBV4-2|few|TRBJ2-5|.
CASSQEFWKKGIEETQYF
TGTGCCAGCAGCCAAGAATTTTGGAAAAAGGGGATCGAAGAGACCCAGTACTTC
>TRBV12-3/TRBV12-4|many|TRBJ2-4|.
CASSLWRGELAKNIQYF
TGTGCCAGCAGTTTATGGCGGGGCGAGCTAGCCAAAAACATTCAGTACTTC
>TRBV4-2|many|TRBJ2-5|.
CASSQGVQDYQETQYF
TGTGCCAGCAGCCAAGGAGTACAGGACTACCAAGAGACCCAGTACTTC
>TRBV12-3/TRBV12-4|.|TRBJ2-1|TRBD2
CASSQSSGHNEQFF
TGTGCCAGCAGTCAGTCTAGCGGTCACAATGAGCAGTTCTTC
>TRBV4-2|many|TRBJ2-2|.
CASSQGLANTGELFF
TGTGCCAGCAGCCAAGGACTAGCGAACACCGGGGAGCTGTTTTTT
>TRBV14|many|TRBJ2-7|.
CASSQDLAFFREQYF
TGTGCCAGCAGCCAAGATCTAGCTTTTTTCCGGGAGCAGTACTTC
>TRBV7-2|.|TRBJ2-2|.
CASSPTLNTGELFF
TGTGCCAGCAGCCCTACTTTGAACACCGGGGAGCTGTTTTTT
>TRBV6-2/TRBV6-3|.|TRBJ2-1|.
CASSYTGNEQFF
TGTGCCAGCAGTTACACCGGGAATGAGCAGTTCTTC
>TRBV5-5|few|TRBJ2-5|.
CASSFLSETQYF
TGTGCCAGCAGCTTTCTTAGCGAGACCCAGTACTTC
>TRBV25-1|few|TRBJ2-5|.
CASSDTGPSQETQYF
TGTGCCAGCAGTGATACGGGACCCAGCCAAGAGACCCAGTACTTC
>TRBV5-1|.|TRBJ2-5|TRBD2
CASSFFTSGRARETQYF
TGCGCCAGCAGCTTTTTTACTAGCGGGAGGGCCCGGGAGACCCAGTACTTC
>TRBV19|.|TRBJ2-1|.
CASSSRTDYNEQFF
TGTGCCAGTAGTTCACGGACAGACTACAATGAGCAGTTCTTC
>TRBV9|.|TRBJ2-2|.
CASSVAQGGTGELFF
TGTGCCAGCAGCGTAGCGCAGGGGGGCACCGGGGAGCTGTTTTTT
>TRBV14|many|TRBJ2-3|.
CASSQEAGYSTDTQYF
TGTGCCAGCAGCCAAGAAGCGGGTTACAGCACAGATACGCAGTATTTT
>TRBV15|.|TRBJ2-5|.
CATSRKQETQYF
TGTGCCACCAGCAGAAAACAAGAGACCCAGTACTTC
>TRBV4-3|few|TRBJ2-4|TRBD2
CASSPGGAAKNIQYF
TGCGCCAGCAGCCCGGGGGGGGCCGCCAAAAACATTCAGTACTTC
>TRBV5-1|many|TRBJ2-5|.
CASSLGSGGAETQYF
TGCGCCAGCAGCTTGGGAAGCGGCGGGGCGGAGACCCAGTACTTC
>TRBV7-9|.|TRBJ2-5|.
CASSPRTAQETQYF
TGTGCCAGCAGCCCCCGGACCGCACAAGAGACCCAGTACTTC
>TRBV20-1|.|TRBJ1-2|TRBD1
CSARDGTGWIYGYTF
TGCAGTGCTAGAGACGGGACAGGATGGATCTATGGCTACACCTTC
>TRBV20-1|.|TRBJ1-2|TRBD1
CSAAQGQQKNGYTF
TGCAGTGCTGCCCAGGGACAGCAGAAGAATGGCTACACCTTC
>TRBV20-1|few|TRBJ2-7|TRBD2
CSASPLLAGATYEQYF
TGCAGTGCTAGCCCGCTTCTAGCGGGGGCGACCTACGAGCAGTACTTC
>TRBV5-6|many|TRBJ2-5|TRBD2
CASSPGTRKTQYF
TGTGCCAGCAGCCCCGGGACTAGGAAGACCCAGTACTTC
>TRBV29-1|many|TRBJ1-1|.
CSVEVRVNTEAFF
TGCAGCGTTGAGGTCAGGGTGAACACTGAAGCTTTCTTT
>TRBV20-1|few|TRBJ1-1|TRBD1
CSATQGARYTEAFF
TGCAGTGCCACCCAGGGGGCGCGGTACACTGAAGCTTTCTTT
>TRBV9|many|TRBJ2-2|.
CASSVGDTSAGRLFF
TGTGCCAGCAGCGTAGGGGACACTTCTGCGGGGAGGCTGTTTTTT
>TRBV7-2|.|TRBJ2-2|.
CASSILGTGELFF
TGTGCCAGCAGTATCCTTGGGACCGGGGAGCTGTTTTTT
>TRBV12-3/TRBV12-4|many|TRBJ1-1|.
CASSLTPKNTEAFF
TGTGCCAGCAGTTTAACACCCAAGAACACTGAAGCTTTCTTT
>TRBV11-1|few|TRBJ2-1|TRBD2
CASSSPLAGEYNEQFF
TGTGCCAGCAGCTCCCCCTTGGCGGGGGAGTACAATGAGCAGTTCTTC
>TRBV27|few|TRBJ2-3|.
CASSLILGGADTQYF
TGTGCCAGCAGTTTAATTCTGGGGGGAGCAGATACGCAGTATTTT
>TRBV11-1|many|TRBJ2-2|TRBD2
CASSPPGLAGVANTGELFF
TGTGCCAGCAGCCCACCGGGACTAGCGGGAGTCGCGAACACCGGGGAGCTGTTTTTT
>TRBV20-1|few|TRBJ2-1|.
CSAIMLAKLGEQFF
TGCAGTGCTATTATGCTAGCCAAGTTAGGTGAGCAGTTCTTC
>TRBV28|few|TRBJ2-1|TRBD1
CASSDRGSYNEQFF
TGTGCCAGCAGCGACAGGGGCTCCTACAATGAGCAGTTCTTC
>TRBV4-2|.|TRBJ2-6|.
CASSQDQDVLTF
TGTGCTAGCAGCCAAGATCAGGACGTCCTGACTTTC
>TRBV28|few|TRBJ2-1|.
CASSSIGTRAGNEQFF
TGTGCCAGCAGTTCGATAGGGACCCGGGCCGGCAATGAGCAGTTCTTC
>TRBV29-1|many|TRBJ2-6|TRBD2
CSVERVGLAGAANVLTF
TGCAGCGTTGAAAGGGTTGGACTAGCGGGAGCGGCCAACGTCCTGACTTTC
>TRBV12-3/TRBV12-4|many|TRBJ2-1|.
CASRFNTRNNEQFF
TGTGCCAGCAGGTTCAACACGAGGAACAATGAGCAGTTCTTC
>TRBV20-1|few|TRBJ2-2|.
CSARRGPNTGELFF
TGCAGTGCTAGGAGGGGACCTAACACCGGGGAGCTGTTTTTT
>TRBV10-3|once|TRBJ1-2|.
CAISSQGGNYGYTF
TGTGCCATCAGCTCGCAGGGTGGAAACTATGGCTACACCTTC
>TRBV7-9|few|TRBJ2-7|TRBD1
CASSLGVGQDEQYF
TGTGCCAGCAGCTTAGGGGTGGGACAGGACGAGCAGTACTTC
>TRBV2|.|TRBJ2-1|TRBD2
CASSERIAGEREQFF
TGTGCCAGCAGTGAGCGGATAGCGGGAGAGCGTGAGCAGTTCTTC
>TRBV10-3|many|TRBJ2-7|TRBD2
CAISDLGLAGPNSYEQYF
TGTGCCATCAGTGACCTGGGACTAGCGGGACCCAACTCCTACGAGCAGTACTTC
>TRBV5-5|.|TRBJ1-1|TRBD1
CASSPRGTGRNTEAFF
TGTGCCAGCAGCCCTCGTGGGACAGGCAGGAACACTGAAGCTTTCTTT
>TRBV19|.|TRBJ2-7|TRBD1
CASRMDRSSYEQYF
TGTGCCAGTAGGATGGACAGGAGCTCCTACGAGCAGTACTTC
>TRBV20-1|few|TRBJ2-3|.
CSARTERGSTDTQYF
TGCAGTGCTAGAACAGAGAGGGGTAGCACAGATACGCAGTATTTT
>TRBV7-8|few|TRBJ1-5|TRBD1
CASSARGQGGSFSNQPQHF
TGTGCCAGCAGCGCAAGGGGACAGGGAGGGAGTTTTAGCAATCAGCCCCAGCATTTT
>TRBV12-3/TRBV12-4|few|TRBJ2-3|.
CASNSLSRDSTDTQYF
TGTGCCAGCAATTCACTATCCCGGGACAGCACAGATACGCAGTATTTT
>TRBV6-5|few|TRBJ2-1|.
CASSYYRAGRNEQFF
TGTGCCAGCAGTTACTACCGGGCAGGGCGGAATGAGCAGTTCTTC
>TRBV12-3/TRBV12-4|few|TRBJ2-5|.
CASSLGSTGEETQYF
TGTGCCAGCAGTTTGGGGTCGACAGGTGAAGAGACCCAGTACTTC